This T cell receptor beta chain was captured in a study of identical twins. Whole-study results and caveats: Cross-sectional statistics underpinned the conclusions; the same donors were not followed. Modelling underestimated the level of out-of-frame TCR alpha sharing observed in monozygotic twins. Memory repertoires showed no such pattern, whereas abundant cord blood beta clonotypes carried fewer insertions.

Through template switching, a universal primer site was introduced, and the cDNA contained unique molecular identifiers. TCRdb reprocessed the 5' RACE reads with MiXCR, giving one entry per CDR3 protein. This sample yields 1.5 million to 2 million distinct CDR3 sequences, of which 25% to 35% are seen a single time; around 0.25% belongs to the top ten. This CDR3 comprises 14 residues. On this clonotype itself: Its antigen is not known. Given a much more abundant clone one base away, this may be a read error.

This clonotype originated in a newborn girl in good health. The chain has TRBV12-3 or TRBV12-4 and TRBJ2-3, with D possibly being TRBD2 (6 bases). Sequencing was performed on cord blood. CDR3 nucleotide sequence: TGTGCCAGCAGTGCGGCGGGAAGGGAAGATATGCAGTATTTT. This gives the protein CASSAAGREDMQYF.